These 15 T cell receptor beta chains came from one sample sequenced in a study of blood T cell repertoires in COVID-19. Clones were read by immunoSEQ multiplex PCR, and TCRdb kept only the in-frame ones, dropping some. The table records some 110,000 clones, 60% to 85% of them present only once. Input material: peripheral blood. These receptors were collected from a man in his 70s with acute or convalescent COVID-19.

In DNA, the CDR3 is TGTGCCAGCAGCTCGATGGGCAGGGGCCCTGGGGCCAACGTCCTGACTTTC. It encodes CASSSMGRGPGANVLTF. This chain connects TRBV7-2 to TRBJ2-6, with D perhaps matching TRBD1 (6 bases). Germline-derived CDR1 and CDR2 are SGHTA and FQGNSA. Trimming pared 4 bases from V and 2 bases from J, leaving 15 bases between. CDR3 size: 17 residues. The full variable domain, rest sourced from reference TRBV7-2 and TRBJ2-6, is GAGVSQSPSNKVTEKGKDVELRCDPISGHTALYWYRQSLGQGLEFLIYFQGNSAPDKSGLPSDRFSAERTGGSVSTLTIQRTQQEDSAVYLCASSSMGRGPGANVLTFGAGSRLTVL.

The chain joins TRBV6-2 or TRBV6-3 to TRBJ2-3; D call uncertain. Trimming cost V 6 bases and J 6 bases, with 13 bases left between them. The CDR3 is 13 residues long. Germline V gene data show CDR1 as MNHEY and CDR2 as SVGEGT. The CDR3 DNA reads TGTGCCAGCAGCGCCCGAGCTTCGGATACGCAGTATTTT. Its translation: CASSARASDTQYF.

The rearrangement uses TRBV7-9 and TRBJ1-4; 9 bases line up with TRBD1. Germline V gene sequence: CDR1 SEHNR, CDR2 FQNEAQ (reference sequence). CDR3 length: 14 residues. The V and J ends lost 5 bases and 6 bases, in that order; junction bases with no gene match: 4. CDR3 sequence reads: CASSPQGADEKLFF. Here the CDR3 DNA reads TGTGCCAGCAGCCCACAGGGGGCGGATGAAAAACTGTTTTTT.

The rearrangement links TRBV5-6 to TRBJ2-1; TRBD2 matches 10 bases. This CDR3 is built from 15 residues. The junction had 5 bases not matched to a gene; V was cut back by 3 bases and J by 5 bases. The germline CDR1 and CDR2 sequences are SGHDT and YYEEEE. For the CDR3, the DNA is TGTGCCAGCAGCTCCACTAGCGGGACTAACAATGAGCAGTTCTTC. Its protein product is CASSSTSGTNNEQFF.

Here the CDR3 DNA reads TGTGCCAGCAGCTTAGCGATAAGGACAGGGGGCTTGCCCCAGCATTTT. It yields the protein CASSLAIRTGGLPQHF. The gene calls are TRBV7-2 and TRBJ1-5; 11 bases fit TRBD1. CDR3 length: 16 amino acids. The trim removed 0 bases at V and 9 bases at J, leaving 7 bases unmatched. Germline CDR1 and CDR2: SGHTA and FQGNSA.

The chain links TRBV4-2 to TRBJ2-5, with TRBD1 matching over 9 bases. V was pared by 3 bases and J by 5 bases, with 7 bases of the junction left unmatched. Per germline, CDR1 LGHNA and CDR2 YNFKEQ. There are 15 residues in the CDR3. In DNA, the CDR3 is TGTGCCAGCAGCCAGCCGGACAGGGGTTCGGAGACCCAGTACTTC. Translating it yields CASSQPDRGSETQYF.

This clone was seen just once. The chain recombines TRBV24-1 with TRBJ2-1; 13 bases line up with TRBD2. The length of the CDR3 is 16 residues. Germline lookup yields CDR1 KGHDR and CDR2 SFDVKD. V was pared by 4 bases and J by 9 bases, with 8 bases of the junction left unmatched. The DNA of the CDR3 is TGTGCCACCAGTGACCAAACTAGCGGGAGGGCCGGTGAGCAGTTCTTC. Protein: CATSDQTSGRAGEQFF.

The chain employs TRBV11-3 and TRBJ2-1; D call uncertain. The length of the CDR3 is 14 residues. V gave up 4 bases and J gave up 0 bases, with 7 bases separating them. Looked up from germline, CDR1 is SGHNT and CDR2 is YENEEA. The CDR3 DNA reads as TGTGCCAGCAGCTCCCCGAGCTCCTACAATGAGCAGTTCTTC. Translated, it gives CASSSPSSYNEQFF.

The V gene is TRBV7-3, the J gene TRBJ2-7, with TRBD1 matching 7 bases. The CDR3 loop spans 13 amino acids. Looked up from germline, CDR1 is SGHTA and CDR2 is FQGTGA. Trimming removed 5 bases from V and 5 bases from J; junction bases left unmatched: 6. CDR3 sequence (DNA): TGTGCCAGCAGCCCAGGGGACAGTAACGAGCAGTACTTC. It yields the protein CASSPGDSNEQYF.

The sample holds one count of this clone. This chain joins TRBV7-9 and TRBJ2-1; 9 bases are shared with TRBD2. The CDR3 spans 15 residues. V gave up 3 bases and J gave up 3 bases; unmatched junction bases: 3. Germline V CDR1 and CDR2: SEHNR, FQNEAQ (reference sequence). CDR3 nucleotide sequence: TGTGCCAGCAGCTTCGGAGCGGGGGGCTACAATGAGCAGTTCTTC. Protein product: CASSFGAGGYNEQFF.

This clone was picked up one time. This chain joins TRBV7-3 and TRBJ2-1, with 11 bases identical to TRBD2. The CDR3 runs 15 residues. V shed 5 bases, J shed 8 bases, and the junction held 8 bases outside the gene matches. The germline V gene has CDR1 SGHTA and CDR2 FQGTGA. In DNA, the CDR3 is TGTGCCAGCAGCCTATATAGCGGGGGGGCTTATGAGCAGTTCTTC. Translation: CASSLYSGGAYEQFF. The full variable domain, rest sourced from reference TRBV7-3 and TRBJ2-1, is GAGVSQTPSNKVTEKGKYVELRCDPISGHTALYWYRQSLGQGPEFLIYFQGTGAADDSGLPNDRFFAVRPEGSVSTLKIQRTERGDSAVYLCASSLYSGGAYEQFFGPGTRLTVL.

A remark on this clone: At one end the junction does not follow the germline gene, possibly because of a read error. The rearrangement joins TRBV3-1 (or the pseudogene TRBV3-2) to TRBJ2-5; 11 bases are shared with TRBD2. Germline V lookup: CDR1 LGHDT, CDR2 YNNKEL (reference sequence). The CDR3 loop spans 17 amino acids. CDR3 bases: TGTGCCAGCAGCCAAGATTGGCTAGCGGGAGGACAAGGGACCCAGTACTTC. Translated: CASSQDWLAGGQGTQYF.

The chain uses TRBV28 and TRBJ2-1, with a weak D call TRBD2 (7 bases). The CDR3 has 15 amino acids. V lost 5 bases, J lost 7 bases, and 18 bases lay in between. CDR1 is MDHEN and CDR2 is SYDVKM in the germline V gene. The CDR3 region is CASSPGGGGRNEQFF. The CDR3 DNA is TGTGCCAGCAGTCCTGGGGGGGGCGGTCGGAATGAGCAGTTCTTC. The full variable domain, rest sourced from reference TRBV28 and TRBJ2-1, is DVKVTQSSRYLVKRTGEKVFLECVQDMDHENMFWYRQDPGLGLRLIYFSYDVKMKEKGDIPEGYSVSREKKERFSLILESASTNQTSMYLCASSPGGGGRNEQFFGPGTRLTVL.

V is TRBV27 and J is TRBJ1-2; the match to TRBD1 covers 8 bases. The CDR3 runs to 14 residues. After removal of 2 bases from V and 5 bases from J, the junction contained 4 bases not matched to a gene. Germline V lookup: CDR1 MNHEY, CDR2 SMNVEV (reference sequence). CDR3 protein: CASSLQGAGYGYTF. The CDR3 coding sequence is TGTGCCAGCAGTTTACAGGGGGCGGGGTATGGCTACACCTTC.

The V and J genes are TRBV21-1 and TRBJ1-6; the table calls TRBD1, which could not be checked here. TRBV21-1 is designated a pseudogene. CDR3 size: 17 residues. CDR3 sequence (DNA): TGTGCCAGCAGGGGCCCAGGGGCGGGCACGATGTGTTCACCCCTCCACTTT. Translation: CASRGPGAGTMCSPLHF.